This T cell receptor beta chain was found in a study of cytomegalovirus exposure and HLA in healthy donors. In the PCR, 60 Vbeta and 13 Jbeta primers were used. Measured with immunoSEQ multiplex PCR; TCRdb has only the in-frame clones, and not every one. The sample lists 270,000 or so clones, 92% occurring once. Trimming took 7 bases from V and 9 from J, leaving 13 bases between them. Germline V lookup: CDR1 SNHLY, CDR2 FYNNEI. This CDR3 region has 12 residues. Material: PBMCs. This chain connects TRBV2 to TRBJ2-1; no firm D call. This receptor was identified in a girl aged 2-9 years in good health and CMV-seronegative. Written as DNA, the CDR3 is TGTGCCAGCAAGACCCTTAGCAGTGAGCAGTTCTTC. Protein sequence: CASKTLSSEQFF.